This is a list of T cell receptor beta chains from one sample in a study of metastatic and nonmetastatic thyroid tumors. With MiXCR, TCRdb reprocessed the PCR reads. The sample consists of roughly 19,000 clones, more than 30% of them appearing once. What was sequenced was tumor tissue. The source of these receptors is a female donor with papillary thyroid cancer or a benign thyroid nodule (not recorded which). Some clones in this sample may be carry-over from other donors' samples. Both conserved end residues are part of each CDR3. The order of the fields is D gene, V gene, J gene, CDR3 length, clone size, CDR3 protein, CDR3 DNA. The D gene is left open where the match is weak. Rows may omit the clone size; those that give it use once, few, many or a size class.

>NA|TRBV7-3|TRBJ2-1|13|NA
CASSSGDPLKQFF
TGTGCCAGCAGCTCAGGGGACCCATTAAAACAGTTCTTC
>NA|TRBV20-1|TRBJ1-1|12|NA
CSAQSRGIEAFF
TGCAGTGCCCAAAGTCGGGGGATTGAAGCTTTCTTT
>TRBD1|TRBV30|TRBJ1-5|13|NA
CAIDRGSNQPQHF
TGTGCCATTGACAGGGGGAGCAATCAGCCCCAGCATTTT
>TRBD1|TRBV28|TRBJ2-7|16|few
CASSSPRGQGIREQYF
TGTGCCAGCAGTTCCCCCCGGGGACAGGGTATTCGCGAGCAGTACTTC
>TRBD2|TRBV20-1|TRBJ2-1|14|once
CSAGSLAGFNEQFF
TGCAGTGCGGGGAGTCTAGCGGGATTCAATGAGCAGTTCTTC
>TRBD1|TRBV30|TRBJ2-7|13|NA
CAWDGTGKGEQYF
TGTGCCTGGGACGGGACAGGGAAGGGCGAGCAGTACTTC
>NA|TRBV10-3|TRBJ2-1|11|NA
CATGRNNEQFF
TGTGCCACGGGTAGGAACAATGAGCAGTTCTTC
>NA|TRBV7-3|TRBJ2-1|12|few
CASSLRVGEQFF
TGTGCCAGCAGCCTGCGGGTGGGTGAGCAGTTCTTC
>NA|TRBV30|TRBJ2-2|14|NA
CALEVGAGTGELFF
TGTGCCCTGGAGGTGGGGGCGGGCACCGGGGAGCTGTTTTTT
>NA|TRBV4-1|TRBJ2-5|14|NA
CASSQTQGRETQYF
TGCGCCAGCAGCCAAACCCAGGGACGGGAGACCCAGTACTTC
>TRBD1|TRBV6-1|TRBJ1-1|15|many
CASSIWGQGPNEAFF
TGTGCCAGCAGTATTTGGGGACAGGGGCCAAATGAAGCTTTCTTT
>NA|TRBV6-1|TRBJ1-6|14|few
CASSEQIYNSPLHF
TGTGCCAGCAGTGAACAGATCTATAATTCACCCCTCCACTTT